One and the same sample provided the 5 T cell receptor beta chains below, sequenced in a study of blood T cells in healthy people across ages. PCR was performed a second time for 7 to 11 cycles using a sample-barcoded 5' primer and a J-beta primer mix. TCRdb used MiXCR to reprocess the 5' RACE reads, holding one entry per CDR3 protein. The sample records 910,000 or so distinct CDR3 sequences, about 53% being singletons. Source material: blood. These receptors were taken from a woman aged 55-69 years in good health.

The sample holds many counts of this clonotype. The rearrangement uses TRBV29-1 and TRBJ2-1, with 12 bases fitting TRBD1. The CDR3 consists of 14 residues. Losses at the gene ends were 8 bases for V and 7 bases for J; bases not matched to a gene: 9. The germline gives CDR1 SQVTM, CDR2 ANQGSEA. The CDR3 loop is CSMKPGQGANEQFF. The CDR3 nucleotides read TGCAGCATGAAACCGGGACAGGGGGCTAATGAGCAGTTCTTC.

The sample holds a few counts of this clonotype. J is TRBJ2-3 and V is TRBV24-1, with TRBD2 as a possible D gene (5 bases). Deletions cut 7 bases from V and 8 bases from J, with 24 bases between. CDR1 and CDR2 from the germline V gene are KGHDR and SFDVKD. The CDR3 contains 16 residues. For the CDR3, the DNA is TGTGCCACCAGGCGGCACGAGGGTTCGGATATTGGTACGCAGTATTTT. The encoded protein is CATRRHEGSDIGTQYF.

This sequence joins TRBV28 and TRBJ2-1; perhaps D is TRBD1 or TRBD2 (5 bases each). The CDR3 totals 14 residues. Germline CDR1 and CDR2: MDHEN and SYDVKM. Trimming pared 3 bases from V and 7 bases from J, leaving 13 bases between. CDR3 loop: CASSLLTGRNEQFF. The CDR3 nucleotides are TGTGCCAGCAGTTTGCTAACGGGACGGAATGAGCAGTTCTTC. Combining the CDR3 with reference TRBV28 and TRBJ2-1 gives the whole variable domain DVKVTQSSRYLVKRTGEKVFLECVQDMDHENMFWYRQDPGLGLRLIYFSYDVKMKEKGDIPEGYSVSREKKERFSLILESASTNQTSMYLCASSLLTGRNEQFFGPGTRLTVL.

This clonotype appeared a few times. The rearrangement joins TRBV5-5 to TRBJ2-1; the match to TRBD2 covers 7 bases. With V trimmed by 1 base and J by 2 bases, 3 bases remained unmatched. CDR1 and CDR2 (germline): SGHKS, YYEKEE (reference sequence). CDR3 length: 15 residues. The CDR3 DNA follows: TGTGCCAGCAGCTTGTCTAGCGGAACCTACAATGAGCAGTTCTTC. Its translation is CASSLSSGTYNEQFF.

The V call is TRBV27, the J call TRBJ1-2; D might be TRBD1 (6 bases). The CDR3 runs to 14 residues. Trimming cost V 5 bases and J 4 bases, with 14 bases left between them. The germline V gene encodes CDR1 MNHEY and CDR2 SMNVEV (reference sequence). The CDR3 reads CASSNIGQSYGYTF. Here the CDR3 DNA reads TGTGCCAGCAGTAATATAGGACAGTCCTATGGCTACACCTTC.